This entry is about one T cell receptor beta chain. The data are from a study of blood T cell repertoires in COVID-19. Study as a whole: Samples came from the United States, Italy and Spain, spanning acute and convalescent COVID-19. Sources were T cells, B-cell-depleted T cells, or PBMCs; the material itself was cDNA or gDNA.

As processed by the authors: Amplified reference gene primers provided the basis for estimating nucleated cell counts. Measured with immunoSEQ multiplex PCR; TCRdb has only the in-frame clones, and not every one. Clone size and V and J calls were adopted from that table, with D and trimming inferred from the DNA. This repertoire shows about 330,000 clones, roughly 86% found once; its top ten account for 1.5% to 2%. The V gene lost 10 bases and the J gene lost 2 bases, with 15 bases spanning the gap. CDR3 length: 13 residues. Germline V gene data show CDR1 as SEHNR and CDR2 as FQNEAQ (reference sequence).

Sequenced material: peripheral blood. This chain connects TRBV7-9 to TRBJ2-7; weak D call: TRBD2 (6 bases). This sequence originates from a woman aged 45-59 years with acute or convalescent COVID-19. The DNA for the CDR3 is TGTGCCACCCGTCGGGACTTCCCCTACGAGCAGTACTTC. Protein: CATRRDFPYEQYF.